This T cell receptor beta chain comes out of a study of cytomegalovirus exposure and HLA in healthy donors. On the study more broadly: Of all 370 or so donors who were genotyped, 70% to 85% belonged to the Caucasian-associated ancestry cluster.

With regard to this clone: The antigen remains unidentified.

Study results and caveats: Specific recognition of CMV antigens was confirmed in vitro for a few chains (all CMV-associated). Clonal expansion was found to be greater in HLA-associated TCR beta chains than in equally common others in a later analysis.

Researchers ran the PCR with 60 Vbeta and 13 Jbeta primers. Method: immunoSEQ multiplex PCR; TCRdb's copy keeps in-frame clones and lacks some. The repertoire shows about 46,000 clones; the top ten hold more than 0.95%. V lost 2 bases to trimming and J lost 2 bases, with 11 bases between them. CDR3 length: 14 amino acids. The V gene's germline CDR1 is SGHRS and CDR2 YFSETQ. The clonotype comes from a woman aged 40-49 years in good health and CMV-seronegative. This chain connects TRBV5-1 to TRBJ2-7, with D perhaps TRBD2 (6 bases). The sample comprised PBMCs. CDR3 protein: CASSFSGDPYEQYF. The CDR3 bases are TGCGCCAGCAGCTTCTCGGGAGACCCCTACGAGCAGTACTTC.